The 8 T cell receptor beta chains in this list originate from one sample, sequenced in a study of T cell changes during pregnancy in multiple sclerosis. Profiled with immunoSEQ multiplex PCR; TCRdb holds only in-frame clones, not every one. The sample yields fewer than 55,000 clones, more than 75% seen once. Sequencing used CD8+ T cells from peripheral blood mononuclear cells, obtained after pregnancy. The source is a female donor in good health, enrolled as a control in a pregnancy study.

The chain uses TRBV27 and TRBJ1-5, with D possibly being TRBD1 (5 bases). This CDR3 is built from 13 residues. Trimming removed 4 bases at V and 5 bases at J, with 9 bases between. Germline values: CDR1 MNHEY, CDR2 SMNVEV (reference sequence). The chain's CDR3 is CASSSGWDQPQHF. The CDR3, as DNA: TGTGCCAGCAGTTCAGGGTGGGATCAGCCCCAGCATTTT.

This clone has a single count. The rearrangement uses TRBV4-2 and TRBJ2-7; 7 bases align to TRBD2. J gave up 0 bases and V 6 bases, and 8 bases lay outside the gene matches. The CDR3 contains 15 residues. Germline V gives CDR1 LGHNA, CDR2 YNFKEQ. Written as DNA, the CDR3 is TGTGCCAGCAGTGAAGAGGGCGGGAGCTCCTACGAGCAGTACTTC. It specifies CASSEEGGSSYEQYF.

To note about this clone: This sequence may be a read error, since a much larger clone differs from it by one base. The CDR3, as DNA: TGTGCCAGCAGCTCGGTCCAGGGGGCGTGGGGCACCGGGGAGCTGTTTTTT. The encoded protein is CASSSVQGAWGTGELFF. The chain combines TRBV27 with TRBJ2-2; 8 bases are shared with TRBD1. The V segment lost 6 bases and the J segment 4 bases; nucleotides outside the gene matches: 13. The CDR3 extends over 17 amino acids. Germline CDR1 reads MNHEY; CDR2 reads SMNVEV (reference sequence).

This chain uses TRBV7-9 with TRBJ2-5; 10 positions match TRBD1. The CDR3 length is 16 residues. After removal of 1 base from V and 5 bases from J, the junction contained 7 bases not matched to a gene. Germline CDR1 is SEHNR and CDR2 is FQNEAQ (reference sequence). DNA of the CDR3: TGTGCCAGCAGCTTAGTAGAGGACAGGGGGGAGGAGACCCAGTACTTC. The encoded protein is CASSLVEDRGEETQYF. The full variable domain, rest sourced from reference TRBV7-9 and TRBJ2-5, is DTGVSQNPRHKITKRGQNVTFRCDPISEHNRLYWYRQTLGQGPEFLTYFQNEAQLEKSRLLSDRFSAERPKGSFSTLEIQRTEQGDSAMYLCASSLVEDRGEETQYFGPGTRLLVL.

The J gene is TRBJ1-3, the V gene TRBV7-6; 10 bases are shared with TRBD1. Trimming at V came to 2 bases and at J to 1 base, leaving 5 bases not matched to a gene. Germline CDR1 SGHVS, CDR2 FNYEAQ. CDR3 length: 17 amino acids. Here the CDR3 reads CASSLRGQGFSGNTIYF. The CDR3, as DNA: TGTGCCAGCAGCTTAAGGGGACAGGGGTTTTCTGGAAACACCATATATTTT.

The J gene is TRBJ1-1, the V gene TRBV25-1, with 8 bases matching TRBD1. The length of the CDR3 is 17 residues. Trimming cost V 3 bases and J 1 base; bases outside gene matches: 10. Per germline, CDR1 MGHDK and CDR2 SYGVNS. The CDR3 protein is CASSELGQGGANTEAFF. Written as DNA, the CDR3 is TGTGCCAGCAGTGAGTTAGGACAGGGAGGGGCGAACACTGAAGCTTTCTTT.

The J gene is TRBJ2-2, the V gene TRBV14; 9 bases align to TRBD2. The germline gives CDR1 SGHDN, CDR2 FVKESK. This CDR3 has 15 residues. V was pared by 5 bases and J by 2 bases, with 3 bases of the junction left unmatched. CDR3 residues: CASSLRGGNTGELFF. CDR3 coding DNA: TGTGCCAGCAGCTTGCGGGGGGGCAACACCGGGGAGCTGTTTTTT.

The J gene is TRBJ2-1, the V gene TRBV7-8, with D perhaps matching TRBD1 (6 bases). The CDR3 is made up of 15 amino acids. In germline, CDR1 is SGHVS, CDR2 FQNEAQ. V lost 6 bases and J 2 bases, leaving 14 bases between the germline ends. As DNA, the CDR3 is TGTGCCAGCAGGGGGGCGGAAGCCCCCTACAATGAGCAGTTCTTC. This gives the protein CASRGAEAPYNEQFF.